A single T cell receptor (beta chain) is shown here with its context. Its antigen is unknown. Libraries were prepared by immunoSEQ multiplex PCR; TCRdb keeps only in-frame clonotypes and omits some of them. The profile covers some 120,000 clones, with more than 90% appearing a single time and less than 0.03% taken by the ten largest. The data were taken from a study of human thymus T cells. General study results and limits: Thymic and blood repertoires seemed to favor certain V and J genes. What related research reported was that thymic repertoires overlapped highly among unrelated individuals.

Trimming pared 4 bases from V and 5 bases from J, leaving 24 bases between. The CDR3 is 17 amino acids. CDR1 is SGHRS and CDR2 is YFSETQ in the germline V gene. Thymus tissue for the work was resected from patients undergoing corrective heart surgery. Immunologically healthy infants in Finland undergoing congenital heart defect surgery were the donors. The chain has TRBV5-1 and TRBJ1-2; D not certain. Sequencing input: thymus tissue. The sequence was obtained from a boy under two years old with a congenital heart defect but otherwise immunologically healthy. The CDR3 sequence: CASSPQSEAGGGYGYTF. Here the CDR3 DNA reads TGCGCCAGCAGCCCACAAAGTGAGGCCGGAGGAGGGTATGGCTACACCTTC. The whole variable domain, filled in from reference TRBV5-1 and TRBJ1-2, reads KAGVTQTPRYLIKTRGQQVTLSCSPISGHRSVSWYQQTPGQGLQFLFEYFSETQRNKGNFPGRFSGRQFSNSRSEMNVSTLELGDSALYLCASSPQSEAGGGYGYTFGSGTRLTVV.